Here is one T cell receptor (beta chain) with its context. This specimen comes from a study of blood T cell repertoires in COVID-19. From germline, CDR1 is SGHAT and CDR2 FQNNGV. V lost 1 base and J lost 0; bases outside the gene matches: 6. The CDR3 is 17 amino acids. Method: immunoSEQ multiplex PCR; TCRdb's copy keeps in-frame clones and lacks some. The table lists 65,000 to 95,000 clones, 70% to 90% of them singletons. The chain couples TRBV11-2 to TRBJ2-1; 7 bases are shared with TRBD2. The TCR was taken from a man aged 50-59 years with active COVID-19. Sequences were obtained from peripheral blood. This CDR3 reads CASSLGWTRISYNEQFF. The CDR3, as DNA: TGTGCCAGCAGCTTAGGCTGGACTAGAATCTCCTACAATGAGCAGTTCTTC.